This TCR beta chain was retrieved from a study of technical replicates of blood from several donors. Assay used: immunoSEQ multiplex PCR; TCRdb lists only in-frame clones, some missing. This table has 50,000 to 70,000 clones, over 85% appearing once. Germline V gives CDR1 LGHNA, CDR2 YNFKEQ. Unmatched junction bases numbered 5, after V lost 4 bases and J lost 0 bases. This CDR3 contains 17 residues. The chain combines TRBV4-2 with TRBJ2-5, with 13 bases that match TRBD2. The sequence was obtained from a human donor in good health. Some clones in this sample may be carry-over from other donors' samples. Sequenced sample: PBMCs. Here the CDR3 DNA reads TGTGCCAGCAGCCCCTTGACTAGCGGGGGGTACCAAGAGACCCAGTACTTC. Its translation is CASSPLTSGGYQETQYF.